This entry lists 20 T cell receptor beta chains sequenced from one sample in a study of CD8 T cells in ankylosing spondylitis. TCRdb itself ran the 5' RACE reads through MiXCR, one entry per CDR3 protein. The sample lists 150,000 to 200,000 distinct CDR3 sequences, roughly 12% occurring once. The sequencing sample was made of blood, either unsorted or a sorted T cell fraction (not recorded which). The receptor set was obtained from a male donor with ankylosing spondylitis or in good health (not recorded which).

This clonotype has a handful of counts. CDR3 nucleotide sequence: TGTGCCAGCACCAACTCCAGGGGGCTCGGGGGCTACACCTTC. Its protein product is CASTNSRGLGGYTF. The V gene is TRBV27, the J gene TRBJ1-2, with 8 bases lining up with TRBD1. Germline V gene lookup returns CDR1 MNHEY and CDR2 SMNVEV (reference sequence). V shed 7 bases and J 8 bases; nucleotides not matched to a gene: 12. The CDR3 has 14 amino acids.

V gene TRBV4-2 combines with J gene TRBJ2-1, with D possibly being TRBD2 (8 bases). V dropped 8 bases and J dropped 6 bases, with 20 bases sitting between them. Germline lookup yields CDR1 LGHNA and CDR2 YNFKEQ. This CDR3 has 15 amino acids. The CDR3 nucleotides are TGTGCCAGCGGGTCGGCGGGGGGACAGACCAATGAGCAGTTCTTC. This translates into CASGSAGGQTNEQFF.

A word on this clonotype: Since a much larger clone is just one base distant, this may be a read error. The chain couples TRBV28 to TRBJ2-3; 8 bases align to TRBD2. This CDR3 is 15 amino acids long. Germline loops: CDR1 MDHEN, CDR2 SYDVKM. After removal of 5 bases from V and 4 bases from J, the junction contained 8 bases not matched to a gene. CDR3 coding DNA: TGTGCCAGCAGTCCCGGGACTAGTGCCTCAGATACGCAGTATTTT. It encodes CASSPGTSASDTQYF.

The V call is TRBV2, the J call TRBJ2-7; D unresolved. V lost 1 base to trimming and J lost 4 bases, with 11 bases between them. Germline V CDR1 and CDR2: SNHLY, FYNNEI. This CDR3 contains 14 residues. CDR3 DNA: TGTGCCAGCAGTGAAGGTACAGTCCCATACGAGCAGTACTTC. The encoded protein is CASSEGTVPYEQYF.

The V call is TRBV7-6, the J call TRBJ1-4; no definite D call. Germline loops: CDR1 SGHVS, CDR2 FNYEAQ. V was trimmed by 1 base and J by 8 bases, leaving 8 bases between them. The CDR3 is made up of 13 amino acids. CDR3 protein: CASSLGDKEKLFF. Written as DNA, the CDR3 is TGTGCCAGCAGCTTAGGGGATAAAGAAAAACTGTTTTTT.

There are many counts of this clonotype. This chain links TRBV18 with TRBJ2-4; possibly TRBD1 for D (6 bases). The CDR3 loop spans 15 amino acids. Germline CDR1 KGHSH, CDR2 LQKENI. V lost 3 bases to trimming and J lost 5 bases, with 14 bases between them. For the CDR3, the DNA is TGTGCCAGCTCACCGATGGGGGCGTTGCAAAACATTCAGTACTTC. This translates into CASSPMGALQNIQYF.

This clonotype was counted at least ten times. V usage is TRBV24-1 and J usage is TRBJ2-1, with 8 bases aligning to TRBD1. Germline values: CDR1 KGHDR, CDR2 SFDVKD. Trimming took 4 bases from V and 6 from J; bases not matched to a gene: 4. This CDR3 region has 14 residues. Here the CDR3 DNA reads TGTGCCACCAGTGACCCGGGACAGGTCAATGAGCAGTTCTTC. Translated: CATSDPGQVNEQFF.

About this clonotype itself: A read error may be the cause here, since a much bigger clone is one base away. It is likely a read error, because the conserved phenylalanine at the end of the CDR3 is missing. The chain couples TRBV6-5 to TRBJ1-2; D is undetermined. Germline CDR1 MNHEY, CDR2 SVGAGI. V was pared by 4 bases and J by 5 bases, with 14 bases between. The CDR3 length is 14 residues. The CDR3 DNA reads as TGTGCCAGCAGTTCGTGGACCTTAGATTATGGCTACACCTAC. Protein product: CASSSWTLDYGYTY.

This clonotype is a singleton in its sample. The rearrangement joins TRBV19 to TRBJ2-4, with 9 bases identical to TRBD1. With 2 bases clipped from V and 3 bases from J, the junction kept 8 bases outside the gene matches. This CDR3 region has 17 residues. The germline V gene encodes CDR1 LNHDA and CDR2 SQIVND (reference sequence). The CDR3 DNA reads TGTGCCAGTAGTATAATTTCCCTGGGACAGGGCAAAAACATTCAGTACTTC. It yields the protein CASSIISLGQGKNIQYF.

The chain recombines TRBV7-2 with TRBJ2-3; D might be TRBD1 (5 bases). The germline V gene has CDR1 SGHTA and CDR2 FQGNSA. The V end was cut by 1 base, the J end by 2 bases, with 7 bases between. This CDR3 has 14 residues. The CDR3 DNA reads as TGTGCCAGCAGCTTAGGACAGAACACAGATACGCAGTATTTT. Translating gives CASSLGQNTDTQYF.

This clonotype was seen at least ten times. The genes are TRBV5-1 and TRBJ2-1; D possibly matches TRBD1 or TRBD2 (5 bases each). Germline V gene lookup returns CDR1 SGHRS and CDR2 YFSETQ. The CDR3 extends over 15 amino acids. V was trimmed by 0 bases and J by 2 bases, leaving 9 bases between them. The CDR3 spells CASSLGGMPYNEQFF. In DNA, the CDR3 is TGCGCCAGCAGCTTGGGGGGGATGCCCTACAATGAGCAGTTCTTC. Using reference TRBV5-1 and TRBJ2-1 for the parts outside the CDR3, the full variable domain is KAGVTQTPRYLIKTRGQQVTLSCSPISGHRSVSWYQQTPGQGLQFLFEYFSETQRNKGNFPGRFSGRQFSNSRSEMNVSTLELGDSALYLCASSLGGMPYNEQFFGPGTRLTVL.

The chain has TRBV20-1 and TRBJ2-1; TRBD2 agrees at 7 bases. CDR3 length equals 16 residues. CDR1 is DFQATT, CDR2 SNEGSKA, per germline (reference sequence). With V trimmed by 6 bases and J by 0 bases, 11 bases remained unmatched. For the CDR3, the DNA is TGCAGTGCCACCTCGAGCGGGGAAAGCTCCTACAATGAGCAGTTCTTC. This encodes CSATSSGESSYNEQFF.

This clonotype was observed at least ten times. The V call is TRBV5-1, the J call TRBJ2-1, with TRBD2 matching 7 bases. Germline V gene data show CDR1 as SGHRS and CDR2 as YFSETQ. The CDR3 has 16 residues. The junction had 7 bases not matched to a gene; V was cut back by 0 bases and J by 4 bases. The CDR3 reads CASSLARDYPYNEQFF. DNA for the CDR3: TGCGCCAGCAGCTTGGCCCGGGACTACCCATACAATGAGCAGTTCTTC.

In its sample, this clonotype was seen many times. The chain is built from TRBV20-1 and TRBJ2-1; 11 nucleotides line up with TRBD2. Germline assignment: CDR1 DFQATT and CDR2 SNEGSKA (reference sequence). Losses at the gene ends were 3 bases for V and 8 bases for J; bases not matched to a gene: 12. This CDR3 contains 16 residues. The CDR3 is CSASLLAGGPWDEQFF. Written as DNA, the CDR3 is TGCAGTGCTAGCCTCTTAGCGGGAGGGCCCTGGGATGAGCAGTTCTTC.

This clonotype showed up just a few times. This chain joins TRBV7-2 and TRBJ1-1, with D tentatively TRBD1 (6 bases). The CDR3 has 14 residues. Germline loops: CDR1 SGHTA, CDR2 FQGNSA. V lost 0 bases, J lost 7 bases, and 12 bases lay in between. DNA for the CDR3: TGTGCCAGCAGCTTAGCGGGGGCGCCGCGTGAAGCTTTCTTT. Protein: CASSLAGAPREAFF.

This clonotype came up many times. The chain combines TRBV10-3 with TRBJ2-3; D not certain. CDR3 length: 12 amino acids. V dropped 4 bases and J dropped 2 bases, with 4 bases sitting between them. Per germline, CDR1 ENHRY and CDR2 SYGVKD. The CDR3 DNA sequence: TGTGCCATCAGTGCCACCACAGATACGCAGTATTTT. As protein: CAISATTDTQYF.

This clonotype showed up many times. The V call is TRBV4-3, the J call TRBJ2-1; 10 bases align to TRBD2. Germline lookup yields CDR1 LGHNA and CDR2 YSLEER. The CDR3 is 15 residues long. V shed 3 bases, J shed 5 bases, and the junction held 4 bases outside the gene matches. DNA for the CDR3: TGCGCCAGCAGCCAGGGACTAGCGATGAACAATGAGCAGTTCTTC. This sequence encodes CASSQGLAMNNEQFF.

This clonotype has ten or more counts. The CDR3 DNA reads as TGTGCCAGCTCACCGGTTCTCGGGACTAGGAAAATCACAGATACGCAGTATTTT. It codes for CASSPVLGTRKITDTQYF. This chain uses TRBV18 with TRBJ2-3; 8 positions agree with TRBD2. In germline, CDR1 is KGHSH, CDR2 LQKENI. This CDR3 contains 18 residues. The V gene end was trimmed by 3 bases and the J gene end by 2 bases; junction bases not matched to a gene: 13. Based on the CDR3 plus reference TRBV18 and TRBJ2-3, the full variable domain is NAGVMQNPRHLVRRRGQEARLRCSPMKGHSHVYWYRQLPEEGLKFMVYLQKENIIDESGMPKERFSAEFPKEGPSILRIQQVVRGDSAAYFCASSPVLGTRKITDTQYFGPGTRLTVL.

This clonotype was seen repeatedly, ten times or more. The V call is TRBV29-1, the J call TRBJ1-2; 8 bases are a match to TRBD1. Looked up from germline, CDR1 is SQVTM and CDR2 is ANQGSEA. The CDR3 runs to 13 residues. The trim removed 7 bases at V and 8 bases at J, leaving 12 bases unmatched. The CDR3 reads CSASYRGKDGYTF. CDR3 nucleotide sequence: TGCAGCGCGAGCTACAGGGGGAAGGACGGCTACACCTTC.

This clonotype was found many times. The rearrangement links TRBV9 to TRBJ2-3, with 7 bases fitting TRBD2. Germline V lookup: CDR1 SGDLS, CDR2 YYNGEE. Trimming removed 0 bases from V and 6 bases from J; junction bases left unmatched: 10. There are 16 residues in the CDR3. CDR3 loop: CASSVDPAGSRDTQYF. The CDR3 nucleotides are TGTGCCAGCAGCGTAGATCCAGCGGGGTCCAGGGATACGCAGTATTTT.